One TCR beta chain is described in this entry. No antigen is known for it. An end of the junction differs from the germline gene, which may be a read error. The PCR was carried out with 60 Vbeta primers and 13 Jbeta primers. Some clones are missing from TCRdb's copy, which holds only in-frame ones; the method was immunoSEQ multiplex PCR. Here the sample spans 150,000 or so clones, about 75% being singletons. The sample originates from a study of cytomegalovirus exposure and HLA in healthy donors. The germline V gene encodes CDR1 SGHRS and CDR2 YFSETQ. The CDR3 length is 15 residues. Study-wide findings and caveats: TCR beta chains numbering 150 to 200 were designated cytomegalovirus-associated. Some V segments (TRBV6-2 and TRBV6-3 among them) were excluded as indistinguishable.

The specimen sequenced was PBMCs. This TCR came from a man in his late teens or twenties in good health and CMV-seropositive. The chain couples TRBV5-1 to TRBJ2-3; weak D call: TRBD2 (5 bases). This CDR3 is CPSSSWESLGDTQYF. CDR3 coding DNA: TGCCCCAGCAGCTCGTGGGAGTCCCTGGGAGATACGCAGTATTTT.